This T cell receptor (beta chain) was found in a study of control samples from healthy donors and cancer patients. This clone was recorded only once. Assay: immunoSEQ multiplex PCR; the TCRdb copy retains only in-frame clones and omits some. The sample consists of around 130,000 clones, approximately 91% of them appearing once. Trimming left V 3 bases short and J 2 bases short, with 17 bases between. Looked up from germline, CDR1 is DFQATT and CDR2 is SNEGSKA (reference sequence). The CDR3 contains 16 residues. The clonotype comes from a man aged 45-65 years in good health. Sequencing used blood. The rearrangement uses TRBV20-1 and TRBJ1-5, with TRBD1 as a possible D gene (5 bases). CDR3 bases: TGCAGTGCTAGTAGGGACCGATCTTTTGGCAATCAGCCCCAGCATTTT. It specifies CSASRDRSFGNQPQHF.